This T cell receptor beta chain was sequenced in a study of radiation and T cells in renal cell carcinoma. Only in-frame clones appear in the TCRdb table, and some are missing; sequencing was by immunoSEQ multiplex PCR. The sample has about 24,000 clones, around 52% seen once. This clone was detected ten times or more. V lost 5 bases, J lost 5 bases, and 9 bases stayed unmatched. Germline lookup yields CDR1 SGHAT and CDR2 FQNNGV. The CDR3 spans 16 residues. Stated treatment: 15 Gy SBRT to primary tumor, nephrectomy 4 weeks later. Nephrectomy followed 15 Gy stereotactic body radiation by 4 weeks. This chain uses TRBV11-2 with TRBJ1-4; 9 bases map to TRBD1. The sample was tumor tissue, taken from a patient whose treatment included radiotherapy and nephrectomy. The sequence derives from a woman aged 45-60 years with renal cell carcinoma. CDR3 nucleotide sequence: TGTGCCAGCAGCACACACTTGGACAGGGGAAATGAAAAACTGTTTTTT. Protein sequence: CASSTHLDRGNEKLFF.